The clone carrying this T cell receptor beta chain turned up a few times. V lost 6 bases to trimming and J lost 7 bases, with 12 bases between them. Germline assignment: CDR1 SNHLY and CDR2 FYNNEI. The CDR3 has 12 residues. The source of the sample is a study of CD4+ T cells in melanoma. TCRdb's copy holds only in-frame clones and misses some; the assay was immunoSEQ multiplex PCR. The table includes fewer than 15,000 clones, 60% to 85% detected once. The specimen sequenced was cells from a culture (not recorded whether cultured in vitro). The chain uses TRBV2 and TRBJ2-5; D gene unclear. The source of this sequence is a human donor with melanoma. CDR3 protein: CASRAFKGTQYF. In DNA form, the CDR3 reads TGTGCCAGCAGAGCTTTTAAGGGGACCCAGTACTTC.